This T cell receptor (beta chain) originates from a study of vaccination effects on CD4 cells after COVID-19. Looking at the study overall: After the second dose, samples were taken at median day 72.

Libraries were prepared by immunoSEQ multiplex PCR; TCRdb keeps only in-frame clonotypes and omits some of them. The sample carries tens of thousands of clones, 74% recorded once. Investigators separated out CD4+ T cells once approximately 11 days of culture had passed. A PCR test confirmed that the person had SARS-CoV-2 infection between March and December 2020. Two doses of either BNT162b2 or mRNA-1273 were given to each participant. Study-wide points: Newly vaccine-induced clones made up most of the convalescents' post-vaccine spike-reactive clones. After vaccination, at late timepoints, clones induced by infection and by vaccine contracted markedly.

Comments on this clone: The antigen is not known.

V lost 3 bases and J 4 bases, leaving 9 bases between the germline ends. This CDR3 region has 14 residues. The germline V gene encodes CDR1 KGHSH and CDR2 LQKENI. The source was CD4+ T cells from PBMCs cultured without peptide, collected after COVID-19 vaccination. This chain joins TRBV18 and TRBJ1-4, with no clear D. This sequence was found in a human donor who had a prior SARS-CoV-2 infection. The CDR3 loop is CASSPQDGNEKLFF. CDR3 coding DNA: TGTGCCAGCTCACCCCAGGACGGTAATGAAAAACTGTTTTTT.